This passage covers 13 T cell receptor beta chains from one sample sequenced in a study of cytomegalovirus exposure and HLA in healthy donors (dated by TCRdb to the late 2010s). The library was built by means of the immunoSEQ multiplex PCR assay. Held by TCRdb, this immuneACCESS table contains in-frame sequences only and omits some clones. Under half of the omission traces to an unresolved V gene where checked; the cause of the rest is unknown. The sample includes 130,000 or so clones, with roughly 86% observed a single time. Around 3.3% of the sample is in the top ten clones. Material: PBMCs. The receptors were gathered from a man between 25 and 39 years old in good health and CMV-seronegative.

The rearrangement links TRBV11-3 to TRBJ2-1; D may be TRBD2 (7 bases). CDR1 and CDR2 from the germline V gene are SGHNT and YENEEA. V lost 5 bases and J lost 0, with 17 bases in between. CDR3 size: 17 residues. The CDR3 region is CASSQTGGRSSYNEQFF. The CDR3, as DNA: TGTGCCAGCAGCCAGACGGGGGGCCGGAGCTCCTACAATGAGCAGTTCTTC.

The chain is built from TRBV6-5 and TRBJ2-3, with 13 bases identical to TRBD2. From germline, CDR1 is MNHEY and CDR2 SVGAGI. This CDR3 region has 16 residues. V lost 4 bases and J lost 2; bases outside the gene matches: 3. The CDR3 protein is CASSSGLAGITDTQYF. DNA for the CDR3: TGTGCCAGCAGTTCGGGACTAGCGGGAATCACAGATACGCAGTATTTT.

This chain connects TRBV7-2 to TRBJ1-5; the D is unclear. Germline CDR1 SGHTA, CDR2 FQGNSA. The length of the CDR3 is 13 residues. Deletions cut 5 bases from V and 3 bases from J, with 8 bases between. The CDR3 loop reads CASSPQANQPQHF. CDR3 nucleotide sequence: TGTGCCAGCAGCCCCCAGGCCAATCAGCCCCAGCATTTT. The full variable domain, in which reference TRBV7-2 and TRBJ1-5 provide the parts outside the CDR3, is GAGVSQSPSNKVTEKGKDVELRCDPISGHTALYWYRQSLGQGLEFLIYFQGNSAPDKSGLPSDRFSAERTGGSVSTLTIQRTQQEDSAVYLCASSPQANQPQHFGDGTRLSIL.

This CDR3 reads CASSPGDRTFGETQYF. The CDR3 nucleotides read TGTGCCAGCAGCCCGGGAGACCGGACCTTCGGGGAGACCCAGTACTTC. The rearrangement uses TRBV7-6 and TRBJ2-5; maybe TRBD2 (6 bases). The CDR3 consists of 16 residues. The V gene's germline CDR1 is SGHVS and CDR2 FNYEAQ. V lost 5 bases and J lost 5, with 21 bases in between.

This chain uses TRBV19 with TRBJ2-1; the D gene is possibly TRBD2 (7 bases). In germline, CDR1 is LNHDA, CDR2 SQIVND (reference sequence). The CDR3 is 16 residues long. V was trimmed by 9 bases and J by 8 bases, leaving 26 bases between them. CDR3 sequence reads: CASGGTRTGGGDEQFF. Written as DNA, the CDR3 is TGTGCCAGCGGGGGAACTAGGACCGGCGGGGGCGATGAGCAGTTCTTC. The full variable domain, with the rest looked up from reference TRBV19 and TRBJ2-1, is DGGITQSPKYLFRKEGQNVTLSCEQNLNHDAMYWYRQDPGQGLRLIYYSQIVNDFQKGDIAEGYSVSREKKESFPLTVTSAQKNPTAFYLCASGGTRTGGGDEQFFGPGTRLTVL.

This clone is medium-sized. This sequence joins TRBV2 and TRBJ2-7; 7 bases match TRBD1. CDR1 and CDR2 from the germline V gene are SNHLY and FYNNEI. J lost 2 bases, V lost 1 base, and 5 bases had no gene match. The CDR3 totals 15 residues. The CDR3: CASSEGDRETYEQYF. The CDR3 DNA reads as TGTGCCAGCAGTGAAGGAGACAGGGAAACCTACGAGCAGTACTTC.

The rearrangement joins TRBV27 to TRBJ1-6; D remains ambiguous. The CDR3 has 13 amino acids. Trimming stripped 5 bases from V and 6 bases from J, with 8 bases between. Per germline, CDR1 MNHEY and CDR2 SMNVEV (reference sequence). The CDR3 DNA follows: TGTGCCAGCAGTCCGTTCTTTAATTCACCCCTCCACTTT. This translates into CASSPFFNSPLHF.

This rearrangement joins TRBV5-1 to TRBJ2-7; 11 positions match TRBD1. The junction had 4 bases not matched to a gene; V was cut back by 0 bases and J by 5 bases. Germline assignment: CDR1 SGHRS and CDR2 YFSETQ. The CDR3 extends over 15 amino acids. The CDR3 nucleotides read TGCGCCAGCAGCTTGGGGGACAGGGGGAGCGACGAGCAGTACTTC. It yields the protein CASSLGDRGSDEQYF.

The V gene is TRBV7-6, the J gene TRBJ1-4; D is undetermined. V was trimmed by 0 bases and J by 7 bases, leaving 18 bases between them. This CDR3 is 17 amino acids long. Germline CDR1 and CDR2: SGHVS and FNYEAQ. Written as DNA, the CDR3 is TGTGCCAGCAGCTTAGCAGCAGGCTTCCTTAGAGCTGAAAAACTGTTTTTT. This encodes CASSLAAGFLRAEKLFF.

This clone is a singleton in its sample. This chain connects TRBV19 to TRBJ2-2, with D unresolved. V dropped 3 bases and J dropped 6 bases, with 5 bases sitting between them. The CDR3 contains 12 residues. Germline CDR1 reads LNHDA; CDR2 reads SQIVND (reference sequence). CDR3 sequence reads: CASSILPGELFF. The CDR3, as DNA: TGTGCCAGTAGTATTCTACCCGGGGAGCTGTTTTTT.

CDR3 amino acids: CASSQEVGHPEKLFF. CDR3 nucleotide sequence: TGTGCCAGCAGCCAAGAGGTGGGACACCCCGAAAAACTGTTTTTT. The chain links TRBV4-2 to TRBJ1-4, with D possibly TRBD1 on 6 matching bases. This CDR3 spans 15 amino acids. The V and J ends lost 0 bases and 8 bases respectively, with 13 bases between them. CDR1 and CDR2 from the germline V gene are LGHNA and YNFKEQ.

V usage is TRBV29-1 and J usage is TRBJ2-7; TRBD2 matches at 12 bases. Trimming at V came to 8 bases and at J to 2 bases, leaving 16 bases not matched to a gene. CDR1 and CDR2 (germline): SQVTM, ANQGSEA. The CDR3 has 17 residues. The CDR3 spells CSPHIIGTSGLTYEQYF. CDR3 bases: TGCAGCCCACATATTATCGGGACTAGCGGGCTAACCTACGAGCAGTACTTC.

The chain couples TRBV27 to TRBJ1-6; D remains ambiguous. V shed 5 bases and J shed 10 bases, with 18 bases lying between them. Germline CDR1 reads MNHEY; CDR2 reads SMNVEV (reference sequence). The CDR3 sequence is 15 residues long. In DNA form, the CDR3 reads TGTGCCAGCAGTGAGTGGACTAACGACCGGTCACCCCTCCACTTT. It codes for CASSEWTNDRSPLHF.